Listed here is a single T cell receptor beta chain. Its specificity is not known. Method: immunoSEQ multiplex PCR; TCRdb's copy keeps in-frame clones and lacks some. The repertoire holds about 39,000 clones, with 75% to 85% as singletons. The data were taken from a study of T cells in localized non-small cell lung cancer. Germline CDR1 and CDR2: SGHRS and YFSETQ. This CDR3 contains 12 residues. Trimming removed 1 base at V and 0 bases at J, with 0 bases between. Broader study findings: For the top 100 tumor clones, a median roughly 56 also appeared in adjacent lung.

V and J are TRBV5-1 and TRBJ2-3, with unresolved D. The sequencing here drew on PBMCs, taken before any cancer treatment. The clonotype was recovered from a woman between 40 and 69 years old with stage II squamous cell lung carcinoma. CDR3 coding DNA: TGCGCCAGCAGCTTGAGCACAGATACGCAGTATTTT. It encodes CASSLSTDTQYF.